Presented here are 12 T cell receptor beta chains from one specimen sequenced in a study of control samples from healthy donors and cancer patients (dated by TCRdb to the early 2020s). Library generation was performed with the immunoSEQ multiplex PCR assay. The clones in this table, taken by TCRdb from immuneACCESS, are in-frame only. Not every clone is retained; where verified, under half of the shortfall comes from an unresolved V gene, and the cause of the rest is unknown. The sample profile shows about 160,000 clones; about 94% of them were found once. The ten biggest clones cover 14% of the sample. The specimen was PBMCs. The receptors were gathered from a man in his sixties with colorectal cancer.

V is TRBV14 and J is TRBJ1-1; possible D gene TRBD1, 6 bases. CDR3 size: 13 residues. Trimming left V 2 bases short and J 4 bases short, with 8 bases between. The germline V gene encodes CDR1 SGHDN and CDR2 FVKESK. The CDR3 reads CASSQSGATEAFF. The CDR3 coding sequence is TGTGCCAGCAGCCAATCGGGGGCCACTGAAGCTTTCTTT. The whole variable domain, filled in from reference TRBV14 and TRBJ1-1, reads EAGVTQFPSHSVIEKGQTVTLRCDPISGHDNLYWYRRVMGKEIKFLLHFVKESKQDESGMPNNRFLAERTGGTYSTLKVQPAELEDSGVYFCASSQSGATEAFFGQGTRLTVV.

This rearrangement joins TRBV28 to TRBJ1-2; D unresolved. V was pared by 2 bases and J by 0 bases, with 19 bases between. Per germline, CDR1 MDHEN and CDR2 SYDVKM. The CDR3 spans 18 residues. CDR3 sequence reads: CASSLGFHLVPTNYGYTF. CDR3 DNA sequence: TGTGCCAGCAGTTTAGGGTTCCATTTGGTCCCTACTAACTATGGCTACACCTTC.

J is TRBJ2-5 and V is TRBV11-2, with D unresolved. Trimming removed 8 bases from V and 3 bases from J, with 19 bases in between. This CDR3 is 15 amino acids long. CDR1 SGHAT and CDR2 FQNNGV come from the germline V gene. For the CDR3, the DNA is TGTGCCAGCCGGGCGTCTGGTTCCAGAGAAGAGACCCAGTACTTC. Protein product: CASRASGSREETQYF.

This clone was observed once. V and J are TRBV11-2 and TRBJ1-1; the match to TRBD1 covers 9 bases. Germline V gives CDR1 SGHAT, CDR2 FQNNGV. The ends lost 5 bases at V and 11 bases at J; junction bases unmatched: 6. The CDR3 spans 12 residues. The CDR3 DNA reads TGTGCCAGCAGCCCGGACAGGGGTTCGGCTTTCTTT. Amino acids: CASSPDRGSAFF. Full variable domain (missing parts from reference TRBV11-2 and TRBJ1-1): EAGVAQSPRYKIIEKRQSVAFWCNPISGHATLYWYQQILGQGPKLLIQFQNNGVVDDSQLPKDRFSAERLKGVDSTLKIQPAKLEDSAVYLCASSPDRGSAFFGQGTRLTVV.

This clone was recorded once. The V call is TRBV5-1, the J call TRBJ2-5, with D perhaps TRBD2 (5 bases). The germline V and J ends were trimmed by 4 bases and 4 bases, with 14 bases remaining between them. Germline-derived CDR1 and CDR2 are SGHRS and YFSETQ. The CDR3 covers 14 residues. The DNA for the CDR3 is TGCGCCAGCAGCCTCGGGATAGGGCCAGAGACCCAGTACTTC. The encoded protein is CASSLGIGPETQYF. Based on the CDR3 plus reference TRBV5-1 and TRBJ2-5, the full variable domain is KAGVTQTPRYLIKTRGQQVTLSCSPISGHRSVSWYQQTPGQGLQFLFEYFSETQRNKGNFPGRFSGRQFSNSRSEMNVSTLELGDSALYLCASSLGIGPETQYFGPGTRLLVL.

The V gene is TRBV15, the J gene TRBJ2-2, with 8 bases that match TRBD1. This CDR3 contains 14 residues. Germline loops: CDR1 LNHNV, CDR2 YYDKDF (reference sequence). Germline trimming cut 0 bases from V and 11 bases from J; bases unmatched to any gene: 5. The CDR3 DNA reads as TGTGCCACCAGCAGAGATCCGACAGGGGCTGAGCTGTTTTTT. It yields the protein CATSRDPTGAELFF.

This sequence joins TRBV6-2 or TRBV6-3 and TRBJ2-7, with D possibly matching TRBD1 (5 bases). Germline V gene lookup returns CDR1 MNHEY and CDR2 SVGEGT. V shed 6 bases and J shed 5 bases, with 14 bases lying between them. CDR3 length: 13 residues. The CDR3 loop reads CASSRQWFHEQYF. CDR3 nucleotide sequence: TGTGCCAGCAGCCGACAGTGGTTCCACGAGCAGTACTTC.

The chain joins TRBV2 to TRBJ1-6, with D hard to call. CDR1 and CDR2 from the germline V gene are SNHLY and FYNNEI. V shed 3 bases and J shed 7 bases, with 7 bases lying between them. The CDR3 is made up of 13 amino acids. The CDR3 sequence: CASSEYGNSPLHF. The CDR3 DNA is TGTGCCAGCAGTGAGTACGGGAATTCACCCCTCCACTTT.

This chain uses TRBV10-2 with TRBJ2-1; D is perhaps TRBD2 (5 bases). Germline assignment: CDR1 WSHSY and CDR2 SAAADI. V dropped 7 bases and J dropped 9 bases, with 16 bases sitting between them. The CDR3 consists of 13 residues. The CDR3 sequence: CASTKGPGSEQFF. CDR3 nucleotide sequence: TGCGCCAGCACCAAAGGCCCGGGGAGTGAGCAGTTCTTC.

V gene TRBV15 combines with J gene TRBJ1-3, with a weak D call TRBD1 (6 bases). CDR1 LNHNV and CDR2 YYDKDF come from the germline V gene (reference sequence). This CDR3 has 15 residues. Deletions cut 0 bases from V and 4 bases from J, with 10 bases between. The CDR3 sequence: CATSRDRGTGNTIYF. The CDR3 nucleotides are TGTGCCACCAGCAGAGATCGGGGGACAGGAAACACCATATATTTT. Variable domain in full (rest from reference TRBV15 and TRBJ1-3): DAMVIQNPRYQVTQFGKPVTLSCSQTLNHNVMYWYQQKSSQAPKLLFHYYDKDFNNEADTPDNFQSRRPNTSFCFLDIRSPGLGDTAMYLCATSRDRGTGNTIYFGEGSWLTVV.

In this sample, this clone turned up once. V and J are TRBV7-2 and TRBJ1-1, with TRBD1 identical over 7 bases. The CDR3 has 13 residues. V dropped 1 base and J dropped 7; count of bases not matched to a gene: 3. Germline CDR1 SGHTA, CDR2 FQGNSA. DNA for the CDR3: TGTGCCAGCAGCTTAGTGGCAGGGGGTGAAGCTTTCTTT. Protein: CASSLVAGGEAFF.

The genes are TRBV27 and TRBJ1-2; possible D gene TRBD1, 5 bases. V was pared by 0 bases and J by 2 bases, with 16 bases between. CDR3 length: 17 residues. Germline V lookup: CDR1 MNHEY, CDR2 SMNVEV (reference sequence). The CDR3 reads CASSLSGNPRGNYGYTF. The CDR3 nucleotides are TGTGCCAGCAGTTTATCAGGGAATCCCCGGGGGAACTATGGCTACACCTTC.